The 30 T cell receptor beta chains below all came from one sample that was sequenced in a study of cytomegalovirus exposure and HLA in healthy donors. The primer mix had 60 Vbeta and 13 Jbeta primers. The table came from immunoSEQ multiplex PCR; TCRdb's copy has only in-frame clones and leaves some out. The data show 100,000 to 150,000 clones, less than 80% seen once. Sequenced material: PBMCs. The receptor set was obtained from a woman between 50 and 59 years old in good health and CMV-seronegative.

This clone was seen more than once but under ten times. This sequence joins TRBV6-1 and TRBJ2-7, with TRBD1 matching over 7 bases. The CDR3 consists of 12 residues. The germline CDR1 and CDR2 sequences are MNHNS and SASEGT. V lost 6 bases to trimming and J lost 7 bases; unmatched junction nucleotides: 6. For the CDR3, the DNA is TGTGCCAGCAGGCAGGGGGATTGGGAGCAGTACTTC. Encoded protein: CASRQGDWEQYF.

The chain couples TRBV19 to TRBJ2-7; D unresolved. The germline V gene encodes CDR1 LNHDA and CDR2 SQIVND (reference sequence). Trimming cost V 5 bases and J 3 bases, with 11 bases left between them. CDR3 length: 13 amino acids. CDR3 in DNA: TGTGCCAGTAGTTTAAATTCCGGCTACGAGCAGTACTTC. Translated, it gives CASSLNSGYEQYF.

V is TRBV4-3 and J is TRBJ1-1; D perhaps matches TRBD1 (5 bases). V gave up 1 base and J gave up 7 bases, with 16 bases separating them. The length of the CDR3 is 15 residues. Germline CDR1 LGHNA, CDR2 YSLEER. The CDR3 DNA reads TGCGCCAGCAGCCAAGGGGGTCTAGACGGGGGTGAAGCTTTCTTT. It encodes CASSQGGLDGGEAFF.

The genes are TRBV7-9 and TRBJ1-5; no firm D call. Germline CDR1 and CDR2: SEHNR and FQNEAQ (reference sequence). V gave up 5 bases and J gave up 4 bases, with 15 bases separating them. The CDR3 is 15 residues long. The CDR3 protein is CASSPALGENQPQHF. CDR3 nucleotide sequence: TGTGCCAGCAGCCCTGCCCTTGGGGAGAATCAGCCCCAGCATTTT.

This clone was observed a few times. The chain links TRBV7-2 to TRBJ2-3; 7 bases fit TRBD1. The CDR3 sequence is 16 residues long. Germline trimming cut 3 bases from V and 2 bases from J; bases unmatched to any gene: 8. CDR1 and CDR2 from the germline V gene are SGHTA and FQGNSA. CDR3 protein: CASSFPDRANTDTQYF. The CDR3 coding sequence is TGTGCCAGCAGCTTCCCAGACAGGGCGAACACAGATACGCAGTATTTT.

The V and J genes are TRBV27 and TRBJ2-5; 7 bases are shared with TRBD1. With V trimmed by 3 bases and J by 2 bases, 12 bases remained unmatched. Germline V gives CDR1 MNHEY, CDR2 SMNVEV (reference sequence). The CDR3 covers 17 residues. The CDR3 sequence is CASSFTFYSDRQETQYF. The CDR3, as DNA: TGTGCCAGCAGTTTCACCTTCTATTCGGACAGGCAAGAGACCCAGTACTTC.

The chain joins TRBV7-8 to TRBJ1-1, with unresolved D. The germline V gene has CDR1 SGHVS and CDR2 FQNEAQ. The V gene lost 2 bases and the J gene lost 6 bases, with 13 bases spanning the gap. This CDR3 comprises 14 residues. The DNA for the CDR3 is TGTGCCAGCAGCTTAAGTGAGGAAGCGGCTGAAGCTTTCTTT. Translating gives CASSLSEEAAEAFF. The variable domain in full, completed from reference TRBV7-8 and TRBJ1-1, reads GAGVSQSPRYKVAKRGQDVALRCDPISGHVSLFWYQQALGQGPEFLTYFQNEAQLDKSGLPSDRFFAERPEGSVSTLKIQRTQQEDSAVYLCASSLSEEAAEAFFGQGTRLTVV.

This clone was detected once. The rearrangement links TRBV6-5 to TRBJ2-3; 9 bases line up with TRBD2. The ends lost 2 bases at V and 2 bases at J; junction bases unmatched: 5. The CDR3 consists of 16 residues. Germline V gene lookup returns CDR1 MNHEY and CDR2 SVGAGI. The CDR3 spells CASSYLSGGTTDTQYF. CDR3 nucleotides: TGTGCCAGCAGTTACCTTAGCGGGGGCACCACAGATACGCAGTATTTT.

The chain recombines TRBV5-1 with TRBJ2-5; D might be TRBD1 (5 bases). This CDR3 comprises 14 residues. V was trimmed by 0 bases and J by 4 bases, leaving 10 bases between them. Looked up from germline, CDR1 is SGHRS and CDR2 is YFSETQ. The CDR3 DNA reads TGCGCCAGCAGCTTGGGGCAGGGAAGAGAGACCCAGTACTTC. Encoded protein: CASSLGQGRETQYF.

The chain links TRBV7-9 to TRBJ1-1; 8 positions match TRBD1. Germline-derived CDR1 and CDR2 are SEHNR and FQNEAQ (reference sequence). J was trimmed by 3 bases and V by 5 bases; bases with no gene match: 5. The CDR3 length is 14 residues. CDR3 nucleotide sequence: TGTGCCAGCAGCCCTGCAGGGGGCTACACTGAAGCTTTCTTT. It encodes CASSPAGGYTEAFF.

J is TRBJ2-7 and V is TRBV6-1; 8 bases are a match to TRBD1. With V trimmed by 6 bases and J by 5 bases, 9 bases remained unmatched. Per the germline V gene, CDR1 is MNHNS and CDR2 is SASEGT. The CDR3 loop spans 14 amino acids. The chain's CDR3 is CASRIDRGGHEQYF. The CDR3 DNA follows: TGTGCCAGCAGGATAGACAGGGGTGGCCACGAGCAGTACTTC.

This chain connects TRBV4-3 to TRBJ1-2; D remains ambiguous. V was trimmed by 0 bases and J by 2 bases, leaving 10 bases between them. The CDR3 covers 15 residues. CDR1 is LGHNA and CDR2 is YSLEER in the germline V gene. CDR3 in DNA: TGCGCCAGCAGCCAAGATTCTCGCGCAAACTATGGCTACACCTTC. Translated, it gives CASSQDSRANYGYTF.

This chain joins TRBV27 and TRBJ2-5; D might be TRBD1 (5 bases). V lost 5 bases to trimming and J lost 7 bases, with 17 bases between them. Germline-derived CDR1 and CDR2 are MNHEY and SMNVEV (reference sequence). The CDR3 totals 14 residues. CDR3 loop: CASSKGSTFGTQYF. The DNA for the CDR3 is TGTGCCAGCAGTAAGGGGTCCACCTTTGGGACCCAGTACTTC.

This sequence joins TRBV4-3 and TRBJ2-3; 9 bases align to TRBD2. Trimming removed 0 bases from V and 0 bases from J; junction bases left unmatched: 4. CDR3 length: 17 residues. Germline lookup yields CDR1 LGHNA and CDR2 YSLEER. CDR3 region: CASSQDVSGRSTDTQYF. DNA of the CDR3: TGCGCCAGCAGCCAAGATGTCAGCGGGAGGAGCACAGATACGCAGTATTTT.

CDR3 sequence: CSVEGDRGGYEQYF. The DNA for the CDR3 is TGCAGCGTTGAAGGGGACAGGGGCGGCTACGAGCAGTACTTC. The chain carries TRBV29-1 and TRBJ2-7; 10 bases line up with TRBD1. The CDR3 is 14 amino acids. The trim removed 1 base at V and 3 bases at J, leaving 3 bases unmatched. Per germline, CDR1 SQVTM and CDR2 ANQGSEA.

The count of this clone is one. The CDR3 region is CATVSRPAGEQETQYF. CDR3 coding DNA: TGTGCCACCGTTTCGCGACCAGCGGGGGAACAAGAGACCCAGTACTTC. This chain links TRBV10-3 with TRBJ2-5; 8 bases align to TRBD2. Trimming cost V 10 bases and J 2 bases; bases outside gene matches: 15. The CDR3 totals 16 residues. Germline CDR1 ENHRY, CDR2 SYGVKD.

The J gene is TRBJ2-2, the V gene TRBV4-2; D is possibly TRBD2 (6 bases). Trimming shortened V by 1 base and J by 6 bases, and 18 bases separated the two germline ends. There are 17 residues in the CDR3. Per germline, CDR1 LGHNA and CDR2 YNFKEQ. CDR3 amino acids: CASSQGSGVMAPGELFF. CDR3 DNA sequence: TGTGCCAGCAGCCAAGGGTCGGGGGTAATGGCGCCCGGGGAGCTGTTTTTT.

The chain recombines TRBV27 with TRBJ1-6; no reliable D call. The length of the CDR3 is 15 residues. The V gene lost 5 bases and the J gene lost 0 bases, with 8 bases spanning the gap. Germline values: CDR1 MNHEY, CDR2 SMNVEV (reference sequence). The CDR3 protein is CASSEGSSYNSPLHF. The CDR3 nucleotides read TGTGCCAGCAGTGAAGGGAGCTCCTATAATTCACCCCTCCACTTT.

This clone occurred once. The chain has TRBV28 and TRBJ1-5; 7 bases are shared with TRBD1. V shed 7 bases and J 4 bases; nucleotides not matched to a gene: 7. Looked up from germline, CDR1 is MDHEN and CDR2 is SYDVKM. This CDR3 region has 14 residues. In DNA form, the CDR3 reads TGTGCCAGCAAGTTGGGACAGATTAATCAGCCCCAGCATTTT. This encodes CASKLGQINQPQHF.

CDR3 region: CASSQDGQGLYEQYF. DNA for the CDR3: TGTGCCAGCAGCCAAGATGGACAGGGGCTCTACGAGCAGTACTTC. The chain uses TRBV4-2 and TRBJ2-7, with 9 bases fitting TRBD1. The ends lost 0 bases at V and 3 bases at J; junction bases unmatched: 3. The germline gives CDR1 LGHNA, CDR2 YNFKEQ. This CDR3 spans 15 amino acids.

This clone was counted a few times. This rearrangement joins TRBV5-4 to TRBJ1-4; D is perhaps TRBD1 (5 bases). CDR3 length: 14 amino acids. Trimming cost V 7 bases and J 5 bases, with 15 bases left between them. Germline CDR1 SGHNT, CDR2 YYREEE (reference sequence). Here the CDR3 reads CASGREGTNEKLFF. For the CDR3, the DNA is TGTGCCAGCGGAAGGGAGGGGACCAATGAAAAACTGTTTTTT.

This sequence joins TRBV4-1 and TRBJ2-3; 8 bases line up with TRBD1. The CDR3 runs to 18 residues. V lost 2 bases to trimming and J lost 4 bases; unmatched junction nucleotides: 14. Germline V gives CDR1 MGHRA, CDR2 YSYEKL. This CDR3 reads CASSQTRVRGRVADTQYF. The DNA for the CDR3 is TGCGCCAGCAGCCAAACGCGAGTCAGGGGGCGCGTAGCAGATACGCAGTATTTT.

The chain has TRBV5-6 and TRBJ1-2; 9 nucleotides agree with TRBD1. Trimming took 2 bases from V and 2 from J; bases not matched to a gene: 4. The CDR3 contains 15 residues. From germline, CDR1 is SGHDT and CDR2 YYEEEE. The CDR3 reads CASSFRDRVNYGYTF. The DNA of the CDR3 is TGTGCCAGCAGCTTCCGGGACAGGGTCAACTATGGCTACACCTTC.

This chain uses TRBV29-1 with TRBJ2-5; D not certain. Looked up from germline, CDR1 is SQVTM and CDR2 is ANQGSEA. The CDR3 extends over 12 amino acids. V gave up 2 bases and J gave up 5 bases, with 9 bases separating them. DNA of the CDR3: TGCAGCGTTGAATTCAGTGGCGAGACCCAGTACTTC. This sequence encodes CSVEFSGETQYF.

J is TRBJ2-7 and V is TRBV7-2, with 9 positions matching TRBD2. The CDR3 has 14 amino acids. The ends lost 7 bases at V and 9 bases at J; junction bases unmatched: 13. Germline assignment: CDR1 SGHTA and CDR2 FQGNSA. The CDR3 is CASNSRLAEGGQYF. Here the CDR3 DNA reads TGTGCCAGCAACAGCAGACTAGCGGAGGGGGGGCAGTACTTC.

V and J are TRBV27 and TRBJ2-2; D is undetermined. V was cut by 5 bases and J by 8 bases, with 15 bases left in between. The CDR3 totals 14 residues. Per germline, CDR1 MNHEY and CDR2 SMNVEV (reference sequence). CDR3 nucleotides: TGTGCCAGCAGTCAGGCCCCACCCCTAGGGGAGCTGTTTTTT. Translated: CASSQAPPLGELFF.

This clone was detected once. This chain joins TRBV19 and TRBJ1-1; D is undetermined. This CDR3 is built from 13 residues. The germline V gene has CDR1 LNHDA and CDR2 SQIVND (reference sequence). V gave up 8 bases and J gave up 1 base, with 11 bases separating them. CDR3 amino acids: CASFENWNTEAFF. In nucleotides, the CDR3 is TGTGCCAGTTTCGAGAACTGGAACACTGAAGCTTTCTTT.

The chain uses TRBV29-1 and TRBJ1-1; D ambiguous. V was cut by 8 bases and J by 0 bases, with 13 bases left in between. CDR1 and CDR2 (germline): SQVTM, ANQGSEA. The CDR3 runs to 13 residues. The CDR3: CSTVTALNTEAFF. The CDR3 nucleotides are TGCAGCACAGTGACGGCGCTGAACACTGAAGCTTTCTTT. Together with reference TRBV29-1 and TRBJ1-1, the CDR3 gives the full variable domain: SAVISQKPSRDICQRGTSLTIQCQVDSQVTMMFWYRQQPGQSLTLIATANQGSEATYESGFVIDKFPISRPNLTFSTLTVSNMSPEDSSIYLCSTVTALNTEAFFGQGTRLTVV.

The CDR3 reads CASSFLGGAGTEAFF. The CDR3 coding sequence is TGTGCCAGCAGCTTTTTAGGGGGCGCGGGGACTGAAGCTTTCTTT. The V and J genes are TRBV11-2 and TRBJ1-1; TRBD1 aligns across 7 bases. The CDR3 is 15 residues long. The V and J ends lost 3 bases and 5 bases, in that order; junction bases with no gene match: 9. Germline V lookup: CDR1 SGHAT, CDR2 FQNNGV.

The chain employs TRBV13 and TRBJ1-5; D uncertain. The CDR3 consists of 12 residues. The V end lost 3 bases, the J end lost 6 bases, and 6 bases lay between the germline ends. Germline-derived CDR1 and CDR2 are PRHDT and FYEKMQ (reference sequence). The DNA for the CDR3 is TGTGCCAGCAGCTTTCCCGGTCAGCCCCAGCATTTT. Amino acid sequence: CASSFPGQPQHF. The entire variable domain, with the rest obtained from reference TRBV13 and TRBJ1-5, is as follows: AAGVIQSPRHLIKEKRETATLKCYPIPRHDTVYWYQQGPGQDPQFLISFYEKMQSDKGSIPDRFSAQQFSDYHSELNMSSLELGDSALYFCASSFPGQPQHFGDGTRLSIL.